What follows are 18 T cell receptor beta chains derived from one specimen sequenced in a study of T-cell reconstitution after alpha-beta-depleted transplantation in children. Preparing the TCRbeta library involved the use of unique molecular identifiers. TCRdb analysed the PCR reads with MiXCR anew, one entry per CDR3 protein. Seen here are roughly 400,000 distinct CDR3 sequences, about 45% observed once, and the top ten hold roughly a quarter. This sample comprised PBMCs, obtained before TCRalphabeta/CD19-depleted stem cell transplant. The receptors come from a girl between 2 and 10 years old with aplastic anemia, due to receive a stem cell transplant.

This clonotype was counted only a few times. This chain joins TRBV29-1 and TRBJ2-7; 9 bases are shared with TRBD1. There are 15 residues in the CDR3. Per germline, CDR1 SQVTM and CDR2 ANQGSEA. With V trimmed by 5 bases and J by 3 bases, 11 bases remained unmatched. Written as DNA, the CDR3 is TGCAGCGTTCAGGGAACCGGGACAGGGAACTACGAGCAGTACTTC. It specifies CSVQGTGTGNYEQYF.

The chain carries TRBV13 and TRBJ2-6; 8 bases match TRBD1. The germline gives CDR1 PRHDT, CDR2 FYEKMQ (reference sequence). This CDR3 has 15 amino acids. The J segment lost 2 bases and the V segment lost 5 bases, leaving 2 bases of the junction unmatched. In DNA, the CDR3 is TGTGCCAGCAGCCAGACAGGGGCTGGGGCCAACGTCCTGACTTTC. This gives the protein CASSQTGAGANVLTF.

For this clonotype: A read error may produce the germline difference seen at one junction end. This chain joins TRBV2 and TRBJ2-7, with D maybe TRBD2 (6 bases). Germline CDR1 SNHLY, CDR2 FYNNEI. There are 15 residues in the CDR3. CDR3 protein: CSSSEAPRDSYEQYF. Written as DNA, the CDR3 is TGTTCCAGCAGTGAAGCTCCCCGGGACTCATACGAGCAGTACTTC.

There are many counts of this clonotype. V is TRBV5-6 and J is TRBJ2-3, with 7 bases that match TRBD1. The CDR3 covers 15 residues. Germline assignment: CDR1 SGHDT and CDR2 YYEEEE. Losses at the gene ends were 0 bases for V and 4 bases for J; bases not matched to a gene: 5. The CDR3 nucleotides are TGTGCCAGCAGCTTGGACAGGGGCAACGCAGATACGCAGTATTTT. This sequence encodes CASSLDRGNADTQYF.

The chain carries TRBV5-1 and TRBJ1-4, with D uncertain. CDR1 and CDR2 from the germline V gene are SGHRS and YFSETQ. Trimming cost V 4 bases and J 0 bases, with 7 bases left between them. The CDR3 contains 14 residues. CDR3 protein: CASSRDSTNEKLFF. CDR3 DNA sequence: TGCGCCAGCAGCCGAGATTCAACTAATGAAAAACTGTTTTTT.

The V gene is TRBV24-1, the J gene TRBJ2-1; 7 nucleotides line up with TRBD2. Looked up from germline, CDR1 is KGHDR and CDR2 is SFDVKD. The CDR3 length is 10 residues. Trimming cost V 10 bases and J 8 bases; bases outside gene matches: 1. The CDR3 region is CATAGDEQFF. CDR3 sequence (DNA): TGTGCCACGGCGGGAGATGAGCAGTTCTTC.

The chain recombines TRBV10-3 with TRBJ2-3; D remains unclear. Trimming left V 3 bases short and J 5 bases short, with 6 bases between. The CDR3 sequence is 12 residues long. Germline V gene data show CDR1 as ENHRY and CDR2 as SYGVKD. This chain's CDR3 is CAISDLRDTQYF. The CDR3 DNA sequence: TGTGCCATCAGTGATCTTAGAGATACGCAGTATTTT.

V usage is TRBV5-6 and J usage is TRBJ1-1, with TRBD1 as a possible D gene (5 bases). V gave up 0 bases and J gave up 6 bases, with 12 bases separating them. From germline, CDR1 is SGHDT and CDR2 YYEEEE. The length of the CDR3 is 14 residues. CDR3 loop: CASSLVRGRAEAFF. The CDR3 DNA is TGTGCCAGCAGCTTGGTGAGGGGTCGGGCTGAAGCTTTCTTT.

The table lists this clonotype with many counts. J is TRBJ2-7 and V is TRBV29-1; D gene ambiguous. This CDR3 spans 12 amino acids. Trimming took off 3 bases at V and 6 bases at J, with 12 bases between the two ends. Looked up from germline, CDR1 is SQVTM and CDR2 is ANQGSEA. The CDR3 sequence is CSVEGNESEQYF. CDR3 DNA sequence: TGCAGCGTTGAGGGGAATGAATCCGAGCAGTACTTC.

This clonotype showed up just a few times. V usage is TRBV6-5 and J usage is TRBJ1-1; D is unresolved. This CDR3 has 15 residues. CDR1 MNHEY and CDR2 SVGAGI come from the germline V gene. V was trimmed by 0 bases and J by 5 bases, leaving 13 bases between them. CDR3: CASSYSMAGLTEAFF. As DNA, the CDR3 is TGTGCCAGCAGTTACTCGATGGCGGGTCTTACTGAAGCTTTCTTT.

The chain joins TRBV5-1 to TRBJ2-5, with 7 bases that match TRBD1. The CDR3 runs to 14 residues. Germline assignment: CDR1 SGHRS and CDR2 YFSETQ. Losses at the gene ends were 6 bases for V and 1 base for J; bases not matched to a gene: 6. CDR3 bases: TGCGCCAGCACCAGGGACAGCCTCCAAGAGACCCAGTACTTC. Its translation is CASTRDSLQETQYF.

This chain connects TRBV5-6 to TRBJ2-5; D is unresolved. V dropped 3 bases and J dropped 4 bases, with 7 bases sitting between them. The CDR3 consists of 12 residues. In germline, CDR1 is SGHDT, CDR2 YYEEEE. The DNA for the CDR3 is TGTGCCAGCAGCTCCGGACGAGAGACCCAGTACTTC. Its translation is CASSSGRETQYF.

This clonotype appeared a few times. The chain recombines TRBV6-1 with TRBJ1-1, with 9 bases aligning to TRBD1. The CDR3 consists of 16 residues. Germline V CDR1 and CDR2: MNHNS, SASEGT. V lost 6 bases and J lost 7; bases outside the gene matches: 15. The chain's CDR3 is CASSSIDAGTGNEAFF. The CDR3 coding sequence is TGTGCCAGCAGCTCCATCGACGCCGGGACAGGGAATGAAGCTTTCTTT.

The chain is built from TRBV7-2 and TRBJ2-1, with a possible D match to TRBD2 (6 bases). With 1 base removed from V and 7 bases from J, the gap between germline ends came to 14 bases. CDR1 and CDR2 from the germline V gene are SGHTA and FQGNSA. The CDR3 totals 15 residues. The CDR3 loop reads CASSLVAAFTNEQFF. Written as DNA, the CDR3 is TGTGCCAGCAGCTTAGTAGCGGCGTTTACTAATGAGCAGTTCTTC.

CDR3 nucleotide sequence: TGTGCCAGTAGTAAGGGACAGGGAGCGCTGGGAGTGAACACTGAAGCTTTCTTT. As protein: CASSKGQGALGVNTEAFF. The V and J genes are TRBV19 and TRBJ1-1, with TRBD1 matching over 9 bases. This CDR3 is 18 amino acids long. V was pared by 4 bases and J by 0 bases, with 12 bases of the junction left unmatched. Germline V gene sequence: CDR1 LNHDA, CDR2 SQIVND (reference sequence).

For the CDR3, the DNA is TGCAGTGCTAGAAGTGTATTAGGCTCCTACGAGCAGTACTTC. The encoded protein is CSARSVLGSYEQYF. The J gene is TRBJ2-7, the V gene TRBV20-1; D gene unclear. The CDR3 is made up of 14 amino acids. Germline V gene lookup returns CDR1 DFQATT and CDR2 SNEGSKA (reference sequence). The germline V and J ends were trimmed by 2 bases and 0 bases, with 11 bases remaining between them.

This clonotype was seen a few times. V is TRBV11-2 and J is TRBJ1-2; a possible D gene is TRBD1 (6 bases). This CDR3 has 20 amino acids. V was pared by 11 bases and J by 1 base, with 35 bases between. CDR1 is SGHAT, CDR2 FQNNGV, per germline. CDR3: CAVDDYAGVWGARLNYGYTF. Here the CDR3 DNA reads TGTGCCGTCGACGATTACGCGGGAGTGTGGGGGGCGCGACTTAACTATGGCTACACCTTC.

CDR3 region: CASSYRIAGGLSYEQYF. The CDR3 nucleotides read TGTGCCAGCAGTTATCGGATAGCGGGAGGCCTTTCCTACGAGCAGTACTTC. The chain employs TRBV7-9 and TRBJ2-7; 10 nucleotides align to TRBD2. V was clipped by 6 bases and J by 1 base; unmatched bases: 12. The CDR3 has 17 residues. The germline CDR1 and CDR2 sequences are SEHNR and FQNEAQ (reference sequence). The full variable domain, in which reference TRBV7-9 and TRBJ2-7 provide the parts outside the CDR3, is DTGVSQNPRHKITKRGQNVTFRCDPISEHNRLYWYRQTLGQGPEFLTYFQNEAQLEKSRLLSDRFSAERPKGSFSTLEIQRTEQGDSAMYLCASSYRIAGGLSYEQYFGPGTRLTVT.